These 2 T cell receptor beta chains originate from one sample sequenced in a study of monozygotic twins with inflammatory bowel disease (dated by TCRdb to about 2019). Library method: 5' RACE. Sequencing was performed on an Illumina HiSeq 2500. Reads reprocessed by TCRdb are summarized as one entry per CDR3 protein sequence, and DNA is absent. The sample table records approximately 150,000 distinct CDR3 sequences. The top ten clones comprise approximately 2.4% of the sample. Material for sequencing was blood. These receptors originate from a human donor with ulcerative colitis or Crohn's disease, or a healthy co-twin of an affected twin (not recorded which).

CDR3: CASSEPGSLTTQYF. V is TRBV25-1 and J is TRBJ2-3; TCRdb's D call, TRBD1, is unchecked because there is no DNA. This CDR3 spans 14 amino acids. Germline values: CDR1 MGHDK, CDR2 SYGVNS.

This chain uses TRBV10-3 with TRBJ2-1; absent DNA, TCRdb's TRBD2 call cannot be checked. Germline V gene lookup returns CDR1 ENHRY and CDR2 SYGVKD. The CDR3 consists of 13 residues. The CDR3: CATHMGRGNEQFF.